The clone carrying this T cell receptor (beta chain) has just one count. TCRdb keeps only in-frame clones here, not all; method: immunoSEQ multiplex PCR. The sample carries more than 85,000 clones, 82% recorded once. This record comes from a study of PD-1 blockade in mismatch repair-deficient tumors. The germline V gene encodes CDR1 SGHTA and CDR2 FQGNSA. The CDR3 is 14 residues long. Germline trimming cut 3 bases from V and 6 bases from J; bases unmatched to any gene: 3. The rearrangement uses TRBV7-2 and TRBJ1-5, with 9 bases lining up with TRBD1. Sequencing used peripheral blood, obtained 36 weeks after starting pembrolizumab. The sequence derives from an adult with mismatch repair-deficient cancer. The CDR3 region is CASSFDRGGQPQHF. The CDR3 DNA follows: TGTGCCAGCAGCTTCGACAGGGGGGGTCAGCCCCAGCATTTT. Based on the CDR3 plus reference TRBV7-2 and TRBJ1-5, the full variable domain is GAGVSQSPSNKVTEKGKDVELRCDPISGHTALYWYRQSLGQGLEFLIYFQGNSAPDKSGLPSDRFSAERTGGSVSTLTIQRTQQEDSAVYLCASSFDRGGQPQHFGDGTRLSIL.